The 18 T cell receptor beta chains below come from one sample, sequenced in a study of T cell changes during pregnancy in multiple sclerosis. Using immunoSEQ multiplex PCR, the repertoire was profiled, and TCRdb retains in-frame clones only, with some absent. Of around 130,000 clones listed, about 94% are singletons. The sample here was peripheral blood, taken before pregnancy. These receptors were taken from a female donor with multiple sclerosis, enrolled in a pregnancy study.

The chain carries TRBV18 and TRBJ2-3; 7 bases agree with TRBD1. Trimming took 0 bases from V and 0 from J; bases not matched to a gene: 3. The CDR3 is made up of 16 amino acids. Germline values: CDR1 KGHSH, CDR2 LQKENI. The DNA of the CDR3 is TGTGCCAGCTCACCACCACGCAGGGGGAGCACAGATACGCAGTATTTT. Translation: CASSPPRRGSTDTQYF.

This clone was counted between two and nine times. V gene TRBV5-1 combines with J gene TRBJ2-7, with D perhaps matching TRBD1 (5 bases). Trimming pared 8 bases from V and 3 bases from J, leaving 12 bases between. Germline V gives CDR1 SGHRS, CDR2 YFSETQ. The CDR3 loop spans 12 amino acids. The CDR3 DNA reads TGCGCCAGTTCGACAGACAACTACGAGCAGTACTTC. Translated: CASSTDNYEQYF.

This sequence joins TRBV5-6 and TRBJ2-3; a possible D gene is TRBD1 (6 bases). V was cut by 5 bases and J by 2 bases, with 27 bases left in between. The CDR3 is 19 residues long. Germline assignment: CDR1 SGHDT and CDR2 YYEEEE. The CDR3 protein is CASSRPSPFSRGATDTQYF. The CDR3, as DNA: TGTGCCAGCAGTCGCCCGTCTCCCTTTTCCAGGGGCGCCACAGATACGCAGTATTTT.

This clone showed up just a few times. The J gene is TRBJ2-2, the V gene TRBV5-4; D uncertain. The CDR3 runs 12 residues. Germline CDR1 is SGHNT and CDR2 is YYREEE (reference sequence). V lost 4 bases and J 4 bases, leaving 5 bases between the germline ends. This chain's CDR3 is CASSNTTGELFF. The CDR3 coding sequence is TGTGCCAGCAGCAACACCACCGGGGAGCTGTTTTTT.

The chain carries TRBV5-5 and TRBJ1-1; perhaps TRBD1 as D (6 bases). The CDR3 is 14 residues long. Germline CDR1 reads SGHKS; CDR2 reads YYEKEE (reference sequence). V gave up 0 bases and J gave up 6 bases, with 12 bases separating them. The CDR3 sequence is CASSLDLRGAEAFF. CDR3 sequence (DNA): TGTGCCAGCAGCTTGGATCTCAGGGGAGCTGAAGCTTTCTTT.

The rearrangement links TRBV9 to TRBJ1-1; possible D gene TRBD1, 6 bases. V was pared by 3 bases and J by 1 base, with 13 bases between. Germline V CDR1 and CDR2: SGDLS, YYNGEE. The CDR3 covers 15 residues. The CDR3 sequence is CASSASSTGNTEAFF. CDR3 nucleotides: TGTGCCAGCAGCGCTTCATCGACAGGGAACACTGAAGCTTTCTTT.

The chain carries TRBV7-9 and TRBJ1-4; tentative D call: TRBD1 (5 bases). Trimming left V 5 bases short and J 6 bases short, with 16 bases between. The germline gives CDR1 SEHNR, CDR2 FQNEAQ (reference sequence). The CDR3 extends over 15 amino acids. CDR3 sequence: CASSPGGVGHEKLFF. In DNA form, the CDR3 reads TGTGCCAGCAGCCCGGGGGGGGTAGGGCATGAAAAACTGTTTTTT.

The genes are TRBV13 and TRBJ2-5; 8 bases match TRBD1. The CDR3 contains 15 residues. CDR1 and CDR2 (germline): PRHDT, FYEKMQ (reference sequence). With 5 bases clipped from V and 1 base from J, the junction kept 6 bases outside the gene matches. The CDR3 region has the DNA TGTGCCAGCAGCGCAGGGACAGGCATCCAAGAGACCCAGTACTTC. The encoded protein is CASSAGTGIQETQYF.

This chain uses TRBV25-1 with TRBJ1-1; 10 bases are a match to TRBD1. This CDR3 has 17 residues. V lost 1 base and J lost 4; bases outside the gene matches: 9. Germline assignment: CDR1 MGHDK and CDR2 SYGVNS. The CDR3 loop is CASSELGQGGYFTEAFF. As DNA, the CDR3 is TGTGCCAGCAGTGAATTAGGACAGGGGGGATACTTCACTGAAGCTTTCTTT.

This clone occurred once. This chain connects TRBV7-7 to TRBJ2-1; 8 bases agree with TRBD2. Germline CDR1 SSHAT, CDR2 FNYEAQ (reference sequence). The CDR3 spans 16 residues. The V gene end was trimmed by 1 base and the J gene end by 8 bases; junction bases not matched to a gene: 10. CDR3 in amino acids: CASSLGSGSWWDEQFF. The CDR3 coding sequence is TGTGCCAGCAGCTTAGGCAGCGGGAGTTGGTGGGATGAGCAGTTCTTC.

The CDR3 bases are TGTGCCAGCAGATCACCAAGGACTAGCGGGAGAGGCGAGCAGTACTTC. This translates into CASRSPRTSGRGEQYF. The chain recombines TRBV28 with TRBJ2-7; 13 positions match TRBD2. V was pared by 6 bases and J by 6 bases, with 11 bases of the junction left unmatched. The CDR3 contains 16 residues. Germline V CDR1 and CDR2: MDHEN, SYDVKM.

V and J are TRBV28 and TRBJ1-1, with TRBD1 as a possible D gene (6 bases). Germline lookup yields CDR1 MDHEN and CDR2 SYDVKM. The CDR3 is 13 amino acids. Trimming pared 2 bases from V and 7 bases from J, leaving 11 bases between. The CDR3 nucleotides read TGTGCCAGCAGTTTAAGGGGGTTTGATGAAGCTTTCTTT. It translates to CASSLRGFDEAFF.

The rearrangement uses TRBV6-5 and TRBJ2-1, with D unclear. Per the germline V gene, CDR1 is MNHEY and CDR2 is SVGAGI. Trimming stripped 2 bases from V and 1 base from J, with 9 bases between. This CDR3 region has 15 residues. The CDR3 protein is CASSYGARSYNEQFF. The CDR3 bases are TGTGCCAGCAGTTACGGAGCACGGTCCTACAATGAGCAGTTCTTC.

CDR3 residues: CASSYGGYTEAFF. The CDR3 coding sequence is TGTGCCAGCAGTTACGGGGGGTACACTGAAGCTTTCTTT. This rearrangement joins TRBV6-5 to TRBJ1-1, with D possibly being TRBD1 (5 bases). This CDR3 is 13 amino acids long. The V end lost 2 bases, the J end lost 3 bases, and 7 bases lay between the germline ends. Germline V gene lookup returns CDR1 MNHEY and CDR2 SVGAGI.

This chain joins TRBV2 and TRBJ1-4; a weak D match, TRBD1 (6 bases). CDR3 length: 14 amino acids. Trimming removed 6 bases from V and 7 bases from J, with 15 bases in between. CDR1 and CDR2 (germline): SNHLY, FYNNEI. The CDR3 DNA reads as TGTGCCAGCAGCCTGACAGGTCTCAGTGAAAAACTGTTTTTT. It codes for CASSLTGLSEKLFF. Full variable domain (outside the CDR3, taken from reference TRBV2 and TRBJ1-4): EPEVTQTPSHQVTQMGQEVILRCVPISNHLYFYWYRQILGQKVEFLVSFYNNEISEKSEIFDDQFSVERPDGSNFTLKIRSTKLEDSAMYFCASSLTGLSEKLFFGSGTQLSVL.

The rearrangement joins TRBV11-2 to TRBJ2-7, with 8 nucleotides matching TRBD1. Germline lookup yields CDR1 SGHAT and CDR2 FQNNGV. J was trimmed by 5 bases and V by 7 bases; bases with no gene match: 13. The CDR3 loop spans 15 amino acids. The CDR3 sequence is CASTHGPGQADEQYF. DNA for the CDR3: TGTGCCAGCACCCACGGACCGGGACAGGCGGACGAGCAGTACTTC.

As to this clone: Other DNA sequences in this specimen translate into the identical CDR3. This sequence joins TRBV6-1 and TRBJ1-1; D might be TRBD1 (5 bases). This CDR3 is built from 11 residues. Germline assignment: CDR1 MNHNS and CDR2 SASEGT. The germline V and J ends were trimmed by 8 bases and 10 bases, with 14 bases remaining between them. The CDR3 DNA reads as TGTGCCAGCCGTACTACGGGGGGAGCTTTCTTT. It encodes CASRTTGGAFF.

This clone is a singleton in its sample. The chain couples TRBV5-1 to TRBJ2-5; perhaps TRBD1 as D (7 bases). Trimming cost V 3 bases and J 4 bases, with 10 bases left between them. The CDR3 loop spans 13 amino acids. Per germline, CDR1 SGHRS and CDR2 YFSETQ. CDR3 in amino acids: CASSWRGRETQYF. CDR3 DNA: TGCGCCAGCAGCTGGAGGGGGCGAGAGACCCAGTACTTC.